This T cell receptor (beta chain) was recovered during a study of T cell repertoires in cytomegalovirus infection. Looking at the study overall: CMV epitopes in the study were HLA-C-restricted (recently identified) and HLA-B-restricted (well studied).

Study observations and caveats: The ex vivo response was dominated by HLA-C-restricted CMV-specific TCR beta clonotypes.

For this clonotype: The antigen is unknown.

TCRdb processed the reads anew with MiXCR; each CDR3 protein has one entry. This repertoire shows 230,000 or so distinct CDR3 sequences, roughly two fifths found once; its top ten account for roughly three fifths. The germline V gene encodes CDR1 MNHNY and CDR2 SVGAGI (reference sequence). The CDR3 has 15 residues. V was pared by 7 bases and J by 6 bases, with 19 bases between. V usage is TRBV6-6 and J usage is TRBJ1-5; TRBD1 is a possible D gene (5 bases). The starting material was CD8+ T cells from cultured PBMCs, obtained from culture after CMV antigen stimulation. The clonotype originates from a human donor in good health (CMV status not recorded). Some clones in this sample may be carry-over from other donors' samples. The CDR3 loop reads CASISGRVGFQPQHF. Written as DNA, the CDR3 is TGTGCCAGCATCTCCGGCAGGGTCGGGTTTCAGCCCCAGCATTTT.